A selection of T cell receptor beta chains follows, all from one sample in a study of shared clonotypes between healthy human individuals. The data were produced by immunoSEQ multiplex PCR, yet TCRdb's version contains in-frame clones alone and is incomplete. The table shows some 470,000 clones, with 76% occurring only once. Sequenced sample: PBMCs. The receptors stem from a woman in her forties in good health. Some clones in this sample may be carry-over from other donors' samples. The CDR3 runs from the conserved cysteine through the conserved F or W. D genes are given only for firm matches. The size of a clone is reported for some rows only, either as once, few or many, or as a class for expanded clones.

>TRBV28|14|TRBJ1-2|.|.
CASSSPGRNYGYTF
TGTGCCAGCAGTTCGCCGGGACGGAACTATGGCTACACCTTC
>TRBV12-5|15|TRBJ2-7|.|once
CASDLFRGRGYEQYF
TGTGCTAGTGACCTCTTCCGGGGCAGGGGATACGAGCAGTACTTC
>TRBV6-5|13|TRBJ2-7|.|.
CASSSPSVYEQYF
TGTGCCAGCAGCTCCCCCTCCGTCTACGAGCAGTACTTC
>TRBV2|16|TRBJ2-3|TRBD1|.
CASSEDRGRNTDTQYF
TGTGCCAGCAGTGAAGACAGGGGGCGTAACACAGATACGCAGTATTTT
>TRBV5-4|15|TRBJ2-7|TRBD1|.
CASSPDRVPPYEQYF
TGTGCCAGCAGCCCGGACAGGGTCCCCCCCTACGAGCAGTACTTC
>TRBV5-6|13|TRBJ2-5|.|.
CASSLELQETQYF
TGTGCCAGCAGCTTGGAGCTTCAAGAGACCCAGTACTTC
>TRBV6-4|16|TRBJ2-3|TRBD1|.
CASSADRGETLDTQYF
TGTGCCAGCAGTGCAGACAGGGGAGAAACCTTGGATACGCAGTATTTT
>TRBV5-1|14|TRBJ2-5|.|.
CASSLSSWQETQYF
TGCGCCAGCAGCTTGAGTTCTTGGCAAGAGACCCAGTACTTC
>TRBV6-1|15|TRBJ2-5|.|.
CASLGAHTMGETQYF
TGTGCCTCCCTCGGGGCACATACAATGGGGGAGACCCAGTACTTC
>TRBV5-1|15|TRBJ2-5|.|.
CASSSRFTGSETQYF
TGCGCCAGCAGCTCCAGATTCACAGGGTCTGAGACCCAGTACTTC
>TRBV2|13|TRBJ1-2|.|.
CASSEGQVYGYTF
TGTGCCAGCAGTGAAGGACAGGTCTATGGCTACACCTTC
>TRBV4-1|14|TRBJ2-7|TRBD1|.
CASSQGGQGYEQYF
TGCGCCAGCAGCCAAGGCGGACAGGGCTACGAGCAGTACTTC
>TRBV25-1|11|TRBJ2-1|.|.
CASSEANEQFF
TGTGCCAGCAGTGAGGCGAATGAGCAGTTCTTC
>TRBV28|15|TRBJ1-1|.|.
CASSLGRVRNTEAFF
TGTGCCAGCAGTTTAGGGCGAGTACGGAACACTGAAGCTTTCTTT
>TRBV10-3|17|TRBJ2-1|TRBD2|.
CAISEAGRTSGTNEQFF
TGTGCCATCAGTGAGGCAGGGCGAACTAGCGGGACCAATGAGCAGTTCTTC
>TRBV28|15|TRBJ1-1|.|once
CASIRMTDRNTEAFF
TGTGCCAGCATCCGGATGACCGACAGGAACACTGAAGCTTTCTTT
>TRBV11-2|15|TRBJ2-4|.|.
CASSSRELAKNIQYF
TGTGCCAGCAGCTCCCGAGAATTAGCCAAAAACATTCAGTACTTC
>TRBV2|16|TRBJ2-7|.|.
CASTVGGWQPSYEQYF
TGTGCCAGCACAGTAGGGGGATGGCAGCCCTCCTACGAGCAGTACTTC
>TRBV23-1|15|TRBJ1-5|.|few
CASSQWGRKQSAPAF
TGCGCCAGCAGTCAATGGGGGCGTAAGCAATCAGCCCCAGCATTT
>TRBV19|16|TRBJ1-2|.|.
CASSPHTGGASGGYTF
TGTGCCAGTAGTCCCCACACGGGGGGGGCTAGCGGTGGCTACACCTTC
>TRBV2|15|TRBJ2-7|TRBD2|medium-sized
CASSDVTSGSYEQYF
TGTGCCAGCAGTGACGTCACTAGCGGCTCCTACGAGCAGTACTTC
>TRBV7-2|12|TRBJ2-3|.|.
CASRGGGDTQYF
TGTGCCAGCAGAGGGGGGGGAGATACGCAGTATTTT
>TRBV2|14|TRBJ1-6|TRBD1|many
CASRGTGNNSPLHF
TGTGCCAGCAGAGGGACAGGGAACAATTCACCCCTCCACTTT
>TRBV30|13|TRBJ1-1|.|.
CASQRRAALEAFF
TGTGCCTCTCAGAGGAGGGCCGCTCTGGAAGCTTTCTTT
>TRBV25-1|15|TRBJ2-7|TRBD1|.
CASSASGTASYEQYF
TGTGCCAGCAGCGCTTCCGGGACAGCTTCCTACGAGCAGTACTTC
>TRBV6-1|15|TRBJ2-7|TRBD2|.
CASSEWLAGTYEQYF
TGTGCCAGTAGTGAATGGCTAGCGGGGACCTACGAGCAGTACTTC
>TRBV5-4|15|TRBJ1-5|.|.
CASSTGGESNQPQHF
TGTGCCAGCAGCACGGGGGGAGAGAGCAATCAGCCCCAGCATTTT
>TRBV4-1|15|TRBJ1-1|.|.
CASSQPRRGGRGAFF
TGCGCCAGCAGCCAACCTCGACGTGGTGGGCGGGGAGCTTTCTTT
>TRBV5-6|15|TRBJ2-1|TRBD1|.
CASSYQDRDNNEQFF
TGTGCCAGCAGCTATCAGGACAGGGATAACAATGAGCAGTTCTTC
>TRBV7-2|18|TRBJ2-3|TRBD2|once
CASSFAFGLAGRTDTQYF
TGTGCCAGCAGCTTCGCTTTTGGACTAGCGGGACGAACAGATACGCAGTATTTT
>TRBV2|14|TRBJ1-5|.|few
CASSGGLGSQPQHF
TGTGCCAGCAGTGGGGGGTTGGGAAGTCAGCCCCAGCATTTT
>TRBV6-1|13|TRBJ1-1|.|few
CANTKYMNTEAFF
TGTGCCAACACGAAATACATGAACACTGAAGCTTTCTTT
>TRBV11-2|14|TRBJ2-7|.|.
CASSLDISRNEQYF
TGTGCCAGCAGCTTAGATATCAGCCGGAACGAGCAGTACTTC
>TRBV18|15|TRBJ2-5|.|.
CASPPRLARGETQYF
TGTGCCAGCCCGCCACGTTTAGCGCGAGGGGAGACCCAGTACTTC
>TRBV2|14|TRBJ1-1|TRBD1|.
CASVQGQGDTEAFF
TGTGCCAGCGTCCAGGGACAGGGTGACACTGAAGCTTTCTTC
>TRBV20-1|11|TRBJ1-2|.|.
CSARGLGFYTF
TGCAGTGCTAGAGGTTTAGGCTTCTACACCTTC
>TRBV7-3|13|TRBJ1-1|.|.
CASSLGSAAEAFF
TGTGCCAGCAGCTTAGGTTCGGCGGCTGAAGCTTTCTTT
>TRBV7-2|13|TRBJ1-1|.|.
CASSLAFDGEAFF
TGTGCCAGCAGCTTAGCATTTGACGGAGAAGCTTTCTTT
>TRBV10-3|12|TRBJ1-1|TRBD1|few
CATRLAGGAAFF
TGTGCCACAAGATTGGCAGGGGGAGCAGCTTTCTTT
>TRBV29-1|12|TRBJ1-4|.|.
CSAEGPQEKLFF
TGCAGCGCCGAGGGGCCACAGGAAAAACTGTTTTTT
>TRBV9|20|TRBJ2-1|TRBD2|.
CASSSGAGLGAGSSYNEQFF
TGTGCCAGCAGCTCCGGAGCCGGACTAGGTGCCGGGAGCTCCTACAATGAGCAGTTCTTC
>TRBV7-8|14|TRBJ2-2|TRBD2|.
CASSRTSGAGELFF
TGTGCCAGCAGCCGGACTAGCGGGGCCGGGGAGCTGTTTTTT
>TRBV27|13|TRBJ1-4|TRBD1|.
CASSGQEGEKLFF
TGTGCCAGCAGCGGACAGGAGGGGGAAAAACTGTTTTTT
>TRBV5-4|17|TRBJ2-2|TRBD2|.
CASSSAGTSGRTGELFF
TGTGCCAGCAGCTCCGCAGGGACTAGCGGGAGGACCGGGGAGCTGTTTTTT
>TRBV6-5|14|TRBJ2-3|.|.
CASSYGGSTDTQYF
TGTGCCAGCAGTTACGGTGGTAGCACAGATACGCAGTATTTT